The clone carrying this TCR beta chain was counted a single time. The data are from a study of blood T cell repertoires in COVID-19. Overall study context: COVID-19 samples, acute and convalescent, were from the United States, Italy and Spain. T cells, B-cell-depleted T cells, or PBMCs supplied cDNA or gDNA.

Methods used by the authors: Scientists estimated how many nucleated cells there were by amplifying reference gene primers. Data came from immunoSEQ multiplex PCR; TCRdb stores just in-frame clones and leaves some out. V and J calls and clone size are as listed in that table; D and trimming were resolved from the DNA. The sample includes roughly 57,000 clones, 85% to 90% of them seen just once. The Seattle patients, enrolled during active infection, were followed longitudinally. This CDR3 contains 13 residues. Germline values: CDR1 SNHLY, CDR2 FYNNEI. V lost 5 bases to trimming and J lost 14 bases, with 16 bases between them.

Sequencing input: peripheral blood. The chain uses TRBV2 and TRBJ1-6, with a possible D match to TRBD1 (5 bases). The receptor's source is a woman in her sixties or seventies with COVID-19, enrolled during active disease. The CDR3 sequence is CASSQGRGAALHF. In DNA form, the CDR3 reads TGTGCCAGCAGTCAGGGTAGGGGCGCGGCCCTCCACTTT.